This T cell receptor beta chain was captured by sequencing in a study of T-cell memory formation after mild COVID-19. The overall study: For the most part, TCR clusters were specific to one donor.

The authors produced TCR alpha and TCR beta cDNA libraries with sample barcodes and UMIs by 5'RACE using constant-segment primers. From the 5' RACE reads, TCRdb called clonotypes with MiXCR, one entry per CDR3 protein. This sample has under 300,000 distinct CDR3 sequences, with less than 20% found just once. Regarding the study as a whole: The pre-infection memory compartment contained some responding clones, suggesting cross-reactive memory joined.

This clonotype was observed a handful of times. What it binds is unknown. The germline gives CDR1 SGHVS, CDR2 FNYEAQ. There are 15 residues in the CDR3. Trimming removed 1 base at V and 1 base at J, with 10 bases between. Material: PBMCs or a T cell subset sorted from them (not recorded which). This chain joins TRBV7-6 and TRBJ1-1; no firm D call. The receptor comes from a man aged 18 to 35 who had mild COVID-19 (a few samples of this study predate the infection). Cell type and time point are not known. CDR3 nucleotide sequence: TGTGCCAGCAGCTTAGGGAGGGTGCCGAACACTGAAGCTTTCTTT. It yields the protein CASSLGRVPNTEAFF.